A selection of T cell receptor beta chains follows, all from one sample in a study of beta chain features in type 1 diabetes. Here immunoSEQ multiplex PCR was the method, and the copy in TCRdb shows in-frame clones only, minus some. The profile shows almost 350,000 clones, less than 9.5% of them singletons. The specimen was central memory CD4+ T cells from blood. The receptors shown here come from a woman aged 18-30 years in good health. The CDR3 runs from the conserved cysteine through the conserved F or W. A D gene is named only where the DNA matches it firmly. Size tells how often a clone was seen (once, few, many) or the class of an expanded clone, and some rows leave it out.

.	TRBV16	TRBJ1-2	.	CASNLGRTNYGYTF	TGTGCCAGCAACCTAGGGCGAACGAACTATGGCTACACCTTC
.	TRBV7-3	TRBJ2-5	few	CASSPVGTEETQYF	TGTGCCAGCAGCCCGGTCGGTACGGAAGAGACCCAGTACTTC
.	TRBV10-2	TRBJ2-7	few	CASRENTGEVEYEQYF	TGCGCCAGCAGGGAAAACACAGGGGAGGTGGAGTACGAGCAGTACTTC
.	TRBV15	TRBJ1-4	many	CATSGNDQLHEKLFF	TGTGCCACCAGCGGAAACGATCAACTACATGAAAAACTGTTTTTT
.	TRBV10-3	TRBJ1-5	few	CAISESTVAGSNQPQHF	TGTGCCATCAGTGAGTCGACGGTGGCAGGGAGCAATCAGCCCCAGCATTTT
.	TRBV2	TRBJ2-7	.	CASGGMSYEQYF	TGTGCCAGCGGAGGGATGAGTTACGAGCAGTACTTC
TRBD2	TRBV5-1	TRBJ2-7	.	CASSLVASGSGEQYF	TGCGCCAGCAGCTTGGTTGCTAGCGGGAGTGGAGAGCAGTACTTC
.	TRBV28	TRBJ1-5	.	CASRAGGYNQPQHF	TGTGCCAGCAGGGCAGGAGGTTACAATCAGCCCCAGCATTTT
.	TRBV28	TRBJ1-3	few	CASSLNRNTIYF	TGTGCCAGCAGTCTTAATAGAAACACCATATATTTT
TRBD1	TRBV6-1	TRBJ1-2	few	CASSRDREGYGYTF	TGTGCCAGCAGTCGGGACAGGGAAGGCTATGGCTACACCTTC
TRBD1	TRBV6-5	TRBJ1-6	.	CASSTRTGVSPLHF	TGTGCCAGCAGTACCCGGACAGGGGTTTCACCCCTCCACTTT
TRBD2	TRBV7-9	TRBJ2-7	few	CASSLRLAGPYEQYF	TGTGCCAGCAGCTTAAGACTAGCGGGCCCCTACGAGCAGTACTTC
TRBD2	TRBV7-2	TRBJ2-7	.	CASSLGSGRIYEQYF	TGTGCCAGCAGCTTAGGTAGCGGGAGGATCTACGAGCAGTACTTC
.	TRBV5-1	TRBJ2-5	few	CASSLKETQYF	TGCGCCAGCAGCTTAAAAGAGACCCAGTACTTC
.	TRBV4-2	TRBJ2-1	.	CASSQEWTTTNNEQFF	TGTGCCAGCAGCCAAGAGTGGACTACGACGAACAATGAGCAGTTCTTC
.	TRBV27	TRBJ2-1	.	CASSLLGSGSYNEQFF	TGTGCCAGCAGTTTACTCGGTAGCGGCTCCTACAATGAGCAGTTCTTC
.	TRBV28	TRBJ2-7	.	CASSPGSPTYEQYF	TGTGCCAGCAGTCCCGGCAGTCCAACCTACGAGCAGTACTTC
.	TRBV6-1	TRBJ1-5	.	CASSEGGQPQHF	TGTGCCAGCAGTGAAGGCGGACAGCCCCAGCATTTT
TRBD2	TRBV27	TRBJ2-7	many	CASSWAGGAREQYF	TGTGCCAGCAGTTGGGCGGGAGGGGCGAGAGAGCAGTACTTC
.	TRBV9	TRBJ2-5	few	CASSPGPGGRETQYF	TGTGCCAGCAGCCCCGGGCCCGGCGGGCGAGAGACCCAGTACTTC
.	TRBV5-1	TRBJ2-2	few	CASSLYRPNTGELFF	TGCGCCAGCAGCTTGTATCGTCCGAACACCGGGGAGCTGTTTTTT
.	TRBV7-9	TRBJ2-1	few	CASSNRGETYNEQFF	TGTGCCAGCAGTAATAGGGGCGAAACCTACAATGAGCAGTTCTTC
.	TRBV7-2	TRBJ2-4	few	CASSLVGRTGYIQYF	TGTGCCAGCAGCTTAGTTGGAAGAACAGGGTACATTCAGTACTTC
TRBD1	TRBV5-1	TRBJ2-4	many	CASSLTSPGGASNF	TGCGCCAGCAGCTTGACCTCCCCAGGGGGCGCTTCAAACTTC
.	TRBV4-3	TRBJ1-4	.	CASSQTAHEKLFF	TGCGCCAGCAGCCAAACGGCCCATGAAAAACTGTTTTTT
.	TRBV5-1	TRBJ2-7	.	CASSPYGGYEQYF	TGCGCCAGCAGTCCCTATGGGGGGTACGAGCAGTACTTC
.	TRBV7-7	TRBJ2-1	few	CASSLVFGAANEQFF	TGTGCTAGCAGCTTAGTCTTCGGAGCGGCTAATGAGCAGTTCTTC
TRBD2	TRBV10-2	TRBJ2-7	few	CASSESTSGRSYEQYF	TGCGCCAGCAGTGAGTCGACTAGCGGGAGGTCCTACGAGCAGTACTTC
TRBD2	TRBV7-2	TRBJ2-7	.	CASSPTGGAGAYEQYF	TGTGCCAGCAGCCCGACAGGAGGAGCGGGAGCCTACGAGCAGTACTTC
.	TRBV7-7	TRBJ1-5	few	CASSLSSRVTNQPQHF	TGTGCTAGCAGCTTAAGTTCCAGGGTCACGAATCAGCCCCAGCATTTT
.	TRBV7-9	TRBJ1-1	many	CASSLQGNTEAFF	TGTGCCAGCAGCTTACAGGGGAACACTGAAGCTTTCTTT